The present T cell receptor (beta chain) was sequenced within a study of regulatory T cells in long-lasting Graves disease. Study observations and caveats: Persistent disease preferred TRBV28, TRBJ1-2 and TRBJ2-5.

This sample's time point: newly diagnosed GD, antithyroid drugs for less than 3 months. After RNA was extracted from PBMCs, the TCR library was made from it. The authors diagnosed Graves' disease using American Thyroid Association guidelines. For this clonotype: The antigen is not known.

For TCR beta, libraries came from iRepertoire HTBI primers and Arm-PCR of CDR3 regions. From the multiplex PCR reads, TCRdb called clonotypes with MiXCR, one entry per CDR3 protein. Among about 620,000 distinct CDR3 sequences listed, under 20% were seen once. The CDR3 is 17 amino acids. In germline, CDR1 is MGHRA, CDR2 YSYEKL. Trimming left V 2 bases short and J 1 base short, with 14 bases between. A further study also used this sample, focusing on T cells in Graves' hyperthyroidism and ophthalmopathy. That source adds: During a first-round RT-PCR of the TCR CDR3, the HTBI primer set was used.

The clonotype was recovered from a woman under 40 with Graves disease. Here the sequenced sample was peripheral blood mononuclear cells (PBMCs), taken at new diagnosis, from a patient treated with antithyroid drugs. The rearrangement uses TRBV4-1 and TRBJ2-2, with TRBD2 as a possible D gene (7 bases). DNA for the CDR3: TGCGCCAGCAGCCAATATTACAGGGAGGGGAACACCGGGGAGCTGTTTTTT. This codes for CASSQYYREGNTGELFF.